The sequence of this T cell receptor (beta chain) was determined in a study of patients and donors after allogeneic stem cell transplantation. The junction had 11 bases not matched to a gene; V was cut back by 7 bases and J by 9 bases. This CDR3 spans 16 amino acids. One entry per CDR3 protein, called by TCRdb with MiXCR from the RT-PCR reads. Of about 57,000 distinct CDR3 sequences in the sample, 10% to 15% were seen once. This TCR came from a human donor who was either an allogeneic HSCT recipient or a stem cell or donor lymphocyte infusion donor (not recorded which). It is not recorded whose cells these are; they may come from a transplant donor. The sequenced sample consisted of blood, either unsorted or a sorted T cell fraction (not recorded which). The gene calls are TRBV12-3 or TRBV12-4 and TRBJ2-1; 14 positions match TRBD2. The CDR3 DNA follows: TGTGCCAGCACCCGGGCCGGACTAGCGGGAGGAATTGAGCAGTTCTTC. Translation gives CASTRAGLAGGIEQFF.